The 20 T cell receptor beta chains presented below share a single source sample, sequenced in a study of blood T cell repertoires in COVID-19. Here immunoSEQ multiplex PCR was the method, and the copy in TCRdb shows in-frame clones only, minus some. The sample shows about 190,000 clones, about nine tenths of them seen only once. Sequenced material: peripheral blood. The origin of the receptors is a man in his forties with acute or convalescent COVID-19.

The genes are TRBV7-8 and TRBJ1-1; maybe TRBD1 (6 bases). Germline lookup yields CDR1 SGHVS and CDR2 FQNEAQ. Trimming left V 4 bases short and J 1 base short, with 13 bases between. The CDR3 covers 15 residues. CDR3 protein: CASSSRETGNTEAFF. Written as DNA, the CDR3 is TGTGCCAGCAGCTCGCGGGAGACAGGGAACACTGAAGCTTTCTTT. The full variable domain, with the rest looked up from reference TRBV7-8 and TRBJ1-1, is GAGVSQSPRYKVAKRGQDVALRCDPISGHVSLFWYQQALGQGPEFLTYFQNEAQLDKSGLPSDRFFAERPEGSVSTLKIQRTQQEDSAVYLCASSSRETGNTEAFFGQGTRLTVV.

The chain joins TRBV4-3 to TRBJ1-1; the D gene is possibly TRBD1 (5 bases). The germline V and J ends were trimmed by 5 bases and 1 base, with 8 bases remaining between them. The germline V gene has CDR1 LGHNA and CDR2 YSLEER. This CDR3 region has 13 residues. The CDR3 bases are TGCGCCAGCAGCTATGGACAGAACACTGAAGCTTTCTTT. It is translated as CASSYGQNTEAFF.

The gene calls are TRBV18 and TRBJ2-3; the match to TRBD1 covers 7 bases. The CDR3 spans 15 residues. Germline V gene lookup returns CDR1 KGHSH and CDR2 LQKENI. Trimming at V came to 3 bases and at J to 2 bases, leaving 5 bases not matched to a gene. Here the CDR3 DNA reads TGTGCCAGCTCACCCGGGACAGCGACCACAGATACGCAGTATTTT. Residues: CASSPGTATTDTQYF.

Remarks on this clone: Other DNA sequences within the sample encode an identical CDR3. The chain joins TRBV5-1 to TRBJ2-6; no firm D call. Deletions cut 4 bases from V and 0 bases from J, with 5 bases between. The CDR3 loop spans 14 amino acids. The germline CDR1 and CDR2 sequences are SGHRS and YFSETQ. The CDR3 DNA follows: TGCGCCAGCAGCCTGTACTCTGGGGCCAACGTCCTGACTTTC. This encodes CASSLYSGANVLTF.

The chain combines TRBV4-1 with TRBJ1-5, with TRBD1 matching over 7 bases. The CDR3 runs to 16 residues. V dropped 0 bases and J dropped 7; count of bases not matched to a gene: 9. The germline CDR1 and CDR2 sequences are MGHRA and YSYEKL. Here the CDR3 DNA reads TGCGCCAGCAGCCAAGAGAGGGACAGTCGAGGGCAGCCCCAGCATTTT. Its protein is CASSQERDSRGQPQHF.

This chain links TRBV29-1 with TRBJ1-1, with TRBD1 matching 10 bases. The ends lost 7 bases at V and 0 bases at J; junction bases unmatched: 8. The CDR3 spans 15 residues. Germline CDR1 and CDR2: SQVTM and ANQGSEA. CDR3 DNA: TGCAGCGCCCGTCCCGGGACAGGGGTGAACACTGAAGCTTTCTTT. Translated: CSARPGTGVNTEAFF. Using reference TRBV29-1 and TRBJ1-1 for the parts outside the CDR3, the full variable domain is SAVISQKPSRDICQRGTSLTIQCQVDSQVTMMFWYRQQPGQSLTLIATANQGSEATYESGFVIDKFPISRPNLTFSTLTVSNMSPEDSSIYLCSARPGTGVNTEAFFGQGTRLTVV.

The CDR3 sequence is CASGSGNQPQHF. CDR3 nucleotide sequence: TGTGCCAGCGGGAGTGGCAATCAGCCCCAGCATTTT. V usage is TRBV3-1 (or the pseudogene TRBV3-2) and J usage is TRBJ1-5; D not certain. CDR3 length equals 12 residues. Looked up from germline, CDR1 is LGHDT and CDR2 is YNNKEL (reference sequence). V dropped 8 bases and J dropped 2 bases, with 7 bases sitting between them.

The genes are TRBV4-1 and TRBJ1-1; 9 bases align to TRBD1. The germline gives CDR1 MGHRA, CDR2 YSYEKL. J was trimmed by 5 bases and V by 0 bases; bases with no gene match: 4. The length of the CDR3 is 15 residues. The CDR3 is CASSQDGDRGTEAFF. The CDR3 region has the DNA TGCGCCAGCAGCCAAGACGGAGACAGGGGGACTGAAGCTTTCTTT.

In this sample, this clone turned up once. V usage is TRBV27 and J usage is TRBJ2-5; D gene uncertain. Germline assignment: CDR1 MNHEY and CDR2 SMNVEV (reference sequence). V dropped 1 base and J dropped 0 bases, with 9 bases sitting between them. The CDR3 totals 15 residues. CDR3 bases: TGTGCCAGCAGTTTATACCAGGAATACCAAGAGACCCAGTACTTC. Protein sequence: CASSLYQEYQETQYF.

V gene TRBV5-1 combines with J gene TRBJ2-7; weak D call: TRBD1 (5 bases). The CDR3 runs 13 residues. The germline V gene encodes CDR1 SGHRS and CDR2 YFSETQ. Trimming shortened V by 2 bases and J by 3 bases, and 9 bases separated the two germline ends. In nucleotides, the CDR3 is TGCGCCAGCAGCTTCGACAGTAACTACGAGCAGTACTTC. It translates to CASSFDSNYEQYF.

The gene calls are TRBV11-2 and TRBJ2-5; 7 bases align to TRBD1. In germline, CDR1 is SGHAT, CDR2 FQNNGV. The CDR3 is 15 residues long. Germline trimming cut 4 bases from V and 2 bases from J; bases unmatched to any gene: 7. The CDR3 region has the DNA TGTGCCAGCAGCTCCCTAGGGGGCTCTCAAGAGACCCAGTACTTC. Its translation: CASSSLGGSQETQYF.

This clone was picked up one time. This chain uses TRBV28 with TRBJ1-2; TRBD1 agrees at 11 bases. This CDR3 is 16 amino acids long. Germline V CDR1 and CDR2: MDHEN, SYDVKM. Trimming took 6 bases from V and 3 from J; bases not matched to a gene: 9. The DNA for the CDR3 is TGTGCCAGCAGCAATGGACAGGGGGCGCCGTACTATGGCTACACCTTC. This translates into CASSNGQGAPYYGYTF.

The chain has TRBV7-3 and TRBJ2-5; 8 bases are shared with TRBD1. After removal of 5 bases from V and 4 bases from J, the junction contained 9 bases not matched to a gene. Per the germline V gene, CDR1 is SGHTA and CDR2 is FQGTGA. The CDR3 sequence is 15 residues long. The CDR3 is CASSADRGGRETQYF. DNA of the CDR3: TGTGCCAGCAGCGCAGACAGGGGTGGGCGAGAGACCCAGTACTTC.

CDR3 nucleotide sequence: TGTGCCAGCAGTTTATTTGCTCGGGATACGCAGTATTTT. It encodes CASSLFARDTQYF. V and J are TRBV27 and TRBJ2-3; D is undetermined. Trimming took 1 base from V and 6 from J, leaving 8 bases between them. The germline CDR1 and CDR2 sequences are MNHEY and SMNVEV (reference sequence). There are 13 residues in the CDR3.

The V call is TRBV5-1, the J call TRBJ1-6, with 7 bases aligning to TRBD1. Germline-derived CDR1 and CDR2 are SGHRS and YFSETQ. This CDR3 comprises 16 residues. J lost 9 bases, V lost 2 bases, and 11 bases had no gene match. In DNA form, the CDR3 reads TGCGCCAGCAGCTTTGGATCGAACAGGGGAGGTTCACCCCTCCACTTT. Its translation: CASSFGSNRGGSPLHF. Full variable domain (outside the CDR3, taken from reference TRBV5-1 and TRBJ1-6): KAGVTQTPRYLIKTRGQQVTLSCSPISGHRSVSWYQQTPGQGLQFLFEYFSETQRNKGNFPGRFSGRQFSNSRSEMNVSTLELGDSALYLCASSFGSNRGGSPLHFGNGTRLTVT.

The genes are TRBV14 and TRBJ1-4; 8 bases fit TRBD1. V lost 4 bases, J lost 8 bases, and 9 bases stayed unmatched. CDR3 size: 15 residues. Germline loops: CDR1 SGHDN, CDR2 FVKESK. As DNA, the CDR3 is TGTGCCAGCAGCCCCCGGACAGGGTTTTACGAAAAACTGTTTTTT. Its translation: CASSPRTGFYEKLFF.

The chain combines TRBV7-9 with TRBJ1-1; tentatively, D is TRBD1 (6 bases). Between the trimmed V and J ends, which lost 5 bases and 5 bases, there was a span of 15 bases. Germline V gene lookup returns CDR1 SEHNR and CDR2 FQNEAQ (reference sequence). The CDR3 sequence is 14 residues long. The CDR3 sequence: CASSLQGRETEAFF. The CDR3 DNA reads as TGTGCCAGCAGCCTACAGGGAAGGGAGACTGAAGCTTTCTTT.

The CDR3 sequence is CASSLYRGQGRDGELFF. As DNA, the CDR3 is TGTGCCAGCAGCTTGTATAGGGGACAGGGGAGAGACGGGGAGCTGTTTTTT. The chain uses TRBV5-4 and TRBJ2-2, with TRBD1 identical over 10 bases. CDR3 length equals 17 residues. CDR1 SGHNT and CDR2 YYREEE come from the germline V gene (reference sequence). V trimming: 1 base; J trimming: 7 bases; junction bases outside the gene matches: 10. The variable domain in full, with the rest retrieved from reference TRBV5-4 and TRBJ2-2, is ETGVTQSPTHLIKTRGQQVTLRCSSQSGHNTVSWYQQALGQGPQFIFQYYREEENGRGNFPPRFSGLQFPNYSSELNVNALELDDSALYLCASSLYRGQGRDGELFFGEGSRLTVL.

V usage is TRBV30 and J usage is TRBJ1-5, with 9 bases lining up with TRBD1. The germline V gene has CDR1 GTSNPN and CDR2 SVGIG (reference sequence). The CDR3 extends over 22 amino acids. The ends lost 1 base at V and 6 bases at J; junction bases unmatched: 28. The CDR3, as DNA: TGTGCCTGGAGTGCCCACAGGGGGCGGGAGAAGATCAGCGGGATAACGGGTCAGCCCCAGCATTTT. Its protein product is CAWSAHRGREKISGITGQPQHF.

The rearrangement links TRBV18 to TRBJ1-3; D is possibly TRBD1 (6 bases). From germline, CDR1 is KGHSH and CDR2 LQKENI. V shed 3 bases and J shed 0 bases, with 9 bases lying between them. CDR3 length: 15 amino acids. CDR3 region: CASSPRDISGNTIYF. The CDR3 DNA reads TGTGCCAGCTCACCTCGGGACATCTCTGGAAACACCATATATTTT. The full variable domain, with the rest looked up from reference TRBV18 and TRBJ1-3, is NAGVMQNPRHLVRRRGQEARLRCSPMKGHSHVYWYRQLPEEGLKFMVYLQKENIIDESGMPKERFSAEFPKEGPSILRIQQVVRGDSAAYFCASSPRDISGNTIYFGEGSWLTVV.